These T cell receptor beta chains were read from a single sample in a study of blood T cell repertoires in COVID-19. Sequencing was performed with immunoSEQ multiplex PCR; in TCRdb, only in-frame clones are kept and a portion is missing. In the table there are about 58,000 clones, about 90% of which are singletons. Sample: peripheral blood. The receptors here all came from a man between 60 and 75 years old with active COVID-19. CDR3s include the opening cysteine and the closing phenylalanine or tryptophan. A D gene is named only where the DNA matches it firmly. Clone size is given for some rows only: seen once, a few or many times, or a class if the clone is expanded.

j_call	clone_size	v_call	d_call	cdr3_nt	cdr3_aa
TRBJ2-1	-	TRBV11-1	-	TGTGCCAGCAGCTTAAGGAGGGGGACAGCGCACAATGAGCAGTTCTTC	CASSLRRGTAHNEQFF
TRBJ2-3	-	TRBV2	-	TGTGCCAGCAAACTAGCCACAGATACGCAGTATTTT	CASKLATDTQYF
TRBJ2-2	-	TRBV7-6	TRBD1	TGTGCCAGCAGCCAGAGGGACAGGGGGAACACCGGGGAGCTGTTTTTT	CASSQRDRGNTGELFF
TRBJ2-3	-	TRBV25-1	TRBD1	TGTGCCAGCAGTGAATGGGACAGGGGCACAGATACGCAGTATTTT	CASSEWDRGTDTQYF
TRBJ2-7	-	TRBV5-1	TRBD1	TGCGCCAGCAGATCAGGCAAGGGACAGGGGACCAACGAGCAGTACTTC	CASRSGKGQGTNEQYF
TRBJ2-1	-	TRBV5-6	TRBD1	TGTGCCAGCAGCCAATCAGGACAGGGGAGATTCTCCTACAATGAGCAGTTCTTC	CASSQSGQGRFSYNEQFF
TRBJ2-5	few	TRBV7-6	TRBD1	TGTGCCAGCAGCTTAGAGGTCAGGGGGTCGGGAGAGACCCAGTACTTC	CASSLEVRGSGETQYF
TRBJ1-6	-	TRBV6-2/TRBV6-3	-	TGTGCCAGCAGTCGTCCAGGGTCTTCACCCCTCCACTTT	CASSRPGSSPLHF
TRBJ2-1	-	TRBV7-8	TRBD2	TGTGCCAGCAGCTTAGCGCTAGCGGGATGGTACAATGAGCAGTTCTTC	CASSLALAGWYNEQFF
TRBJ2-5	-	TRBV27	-	TGTGCCAGCAGTTTGGCGGGAGAGACCCAGTACTTC	CASSLAGETQYF
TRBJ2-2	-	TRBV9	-	TGTGCCAGCAGCGTTAGCCGGCGCGCCGACGGGGAGCTGTTTTTT	CASSVSRRADGELFF
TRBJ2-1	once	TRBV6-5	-	TGTACCTCCGGGTGGCGACCTACCTACAATGAGCAGTTCTTC	CTSGWRPTYNEQFF
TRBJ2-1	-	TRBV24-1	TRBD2	TGTGCCACCAGTGATTTTTATCGGGGGGCCTACAATGAGCAGTTCTTC	CATSDFYRGAYNEQFF
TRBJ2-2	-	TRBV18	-	TGTGCCAGCTCACCACCAAGGGGCGAGGTCACCGGGGAGCTGTTTTTT	CASSPPRGEVTGELFF
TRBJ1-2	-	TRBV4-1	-	TGCGCCAGCACCGATCGAACGAAACGGGGAGCCTCTGGAGGCTACACCTTC	CASTDRTKRGASGGYTF
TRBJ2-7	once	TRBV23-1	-	TGCGCCAGCAGTCAAGGACGGACAGCAGGCGAGCAGTACTTC	CASSQGRTAGEQYF
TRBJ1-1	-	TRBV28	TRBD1	TGTGCCAGCAGAACCACAGGGGGCATGAACACTGAAGCTTTCTTT	CASRTTGGMNTEAFF
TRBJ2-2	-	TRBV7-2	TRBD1	TGTGCCAGCAGCCTCGGACAGGGACACACCGGGGAGCTGTTTTTT	CASSLGQGHTGELFF
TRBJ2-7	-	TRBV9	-	TGTGCCAGCAGCGTGGACTCCTACTCCTACGAGCAGTACTTC	CASSVDSYSYEQYF
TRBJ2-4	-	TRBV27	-	TGTGCCAGCAGTCAGGGACTAGCCAAAAACATTCAGTACTTC	CASSQGLAKNIQYF
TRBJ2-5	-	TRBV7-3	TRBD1	TGTGCCAGCAGCGAACTCGGACAGGACCAAGAGACCCAGTACTTC	CASSELGQDQETQYF
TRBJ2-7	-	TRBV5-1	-	TGCGCCAGCAGCAGCACCGGGACAACCTACGAGCAGTACTTC	CASSSTGTTYEQYF